Listed below are T cell receptor beta chains from one sample, sequenced in a study of blood T cell repertoires in COVID-19. Profiled with immunoSEQ multiplex PCR; TCRdb holds only in-frame clones, not every one. Among 250,000 to 300,000 clones listed, just over 90% were seen once. Sequencing was carried out using PBMCs or T cells enriched from blood (not recorded which). The receptors here all came from a woman aged 40 to 55 with acute COVID-19. CDR3s include the opening cysteine and the closing phenylalanine or tryptophan. A D gene is named only where the DNA matches it firmly. Size is omitted from some rows. Given values are once, few, many or a class for expanded clones.

TRBD1 | . | TRBJ1-2 | TRBV5-4 | CATGTETYPEGYTF | TGTGCCACCGGGACAGAAACCTATCCGGAGGGCTACACCTTC
. | . | TRBJ2-7 | TRBV19 | CASSISFSYEQYF | TGTGCCAGTAGTATCAGTTTCTCTTACGAGCAGTACTTC
. | . | TRBJ1-1 | TRBV21-1 | CASSKGGQIGLGTEAFF | TGTGCCAGCAGCAAAGGGGGACAGATCGGTCTCGGCACTGAAGCTTTCTTT
. | . | TRBJ1-4 | TRBV3-1/TRBV3-2 | CASSPPGSGVGNEKLFF | TGTGCCAGCAGCCCGCCCGGTTCGGGAGTCGGTAATGAAAAACTGTTTTTT
. | . | TRBJ1-1 | TRBV27 | CASSLRQKNTEAFF | TGTGCCAGCAGTTTAAGACAGAAGAACACTGAAGCTTTCTTT
. | . | TRBJ1-2 | TRBV12-3/TRBV12-4 | CASSSGVYGYTF | TGTGCCAGCAGTTCAGGGGTCTATGGCTACACCTTC
TRBD2 | . | TRBJ2-3 | TRBV28 | CASEHGGAGTDTQYF | TGTGCCAGCGAGCACGGGGGGGCGGGGACAGATACGCAGTATTTT
. | . | TRBJ1-6 | TRBV25-1 | CASSDWTESSYNSPLHF | TGTGCCAGCAGTGACTGGACAGAGAGCTCCTATAATTCACCCCTCCACTTT
. | . | TRBJ1-2 | TRBV27 | CASSPRQRIGGYTF | TGTGCCAGCAGTCCCCGACAGAGAATAGGGGGCTACACCTTC
TRBD2 | . | TRBJ2-7 | TRBV3-1/TRBV3-2 | CASSMLGLAGGPSYEQYF | TGTGCCAGCAGTATGCTCGGACTAGCGGGAGGGCCGTCGTACGAGCAGTACTTC
TRBD1 | once | TRBJ1-6 | TRBV24-1 | CATSESGTGVFHF | TGTGCCACCAGTGAGTCCGGGACAGGGGTTTTCCACTTT
TRBD2 | few | TRBJ2-1 | TRBV5-1 | CASSLGALAGGRNEQFF | TGCGCCAGCAGCTTGGGGGCACTAGCGGGAGGTCGGAATGAGCAGTTCTTC
TRBD1 | . | TRBJ1-2 | TRBV24-1 | CATSDPTGGNIGYTF | TGTGCCACCAGTGACCCGACAGGGGGCAATATCGGCTACACCTTC
TRBD1 | . | TRBJ2-5 | TRBV11-3 | CASSLGGTGGETQYF | TGTGCCAGCAGCTTAGGTGGGACAGGGGGAGAGACCCAGTACTTC
TRBD2 | . | TRBJ2-1 | TRBV19 | CASSILAGDIHEQFF | TGTGCCAGTAGTATACTAGCGGGAGATATACATGAGCAGTTCTTC
. | . | TRBJ2-5 | TRBV4-3 | CASSQVIRETQYF | TGCGCCAGCAGCCAAGTAATTCGTGAGACCCAGTACTTC
. | once | TRBJ2-2 | TRBV6-5 | CAIRQENTGELFF | TGTGCCATTCGACAAGAGAACACCGGGGAGCTGTTTTTT
. | . | TRBJ1-4 | TRBV4-3 | CASSQDWFRVNEKLFF | TGCGCCAGCAGCCAAGATTGGTTCAGGGTAAATGAAAAACTGTTTTTT
. | . | TRBJ1-1 | TRBV28 | CASSFPDRLNTEAFF | TGTGCCAGCAGTTTTCCCGACAGGCTGAACACTGAAGCTTTCTTT
. | . | TRBJ1-2 | TRBV3-1/TRBV3-2 | CASSQQGINGYTF | TGTGCCAGCAGCCAACAGGGAATCAATGGCTACACCTTC
. | . | TRBJ2-7 | TRBV11-2 | CASSRGLNEQYF | TGTGCCAGCAGCCGCGGACTAAACGAGCAGTACTTC
. | once | TRBJ1-5 | TRBV3-1/TRBV3-2 | CASSQRGFGQPQHF | TGTGCCAGCAGCCAAAGAGGGTTTGGTCAGCCCCAGCATTTT
TRBD1 | . | TRBJ1-1 | TRBV3-1/TRBV3-2 | CASSQVGTGKTEAFF | TGTGCCAGCAGCCAAGTCGGGACAGGGAAGACTGAAGCTTTCTTT
TRBD1 | . | TRBJ1-1 | TRBV10-3 | CAIEEGAPGNTEAFF | TGTGCCATCGAGGAGGGGGCCCCAGGGAACACTGAAGCTTTCTTT
TRBD1 | once | TRBJ2-7 | TRBV2 | CASSEETGGARQYF | TGTGCCAGCAGTGAGGAGACAGGGGGCGCGCGGCAGTACTTC
. | . | TRBJ1-5 | TRBV19 | CASNTLGGGASNQPQHF | TGTGCCAGTAATACGCTTGGGGGAGGGGCCAGCAATCAGCCCCAGCATTTT
TRBD2 | . | TRBJ2-7 | TRBV19 | CASNDRSGTTYEQYF | TGTGCCAGTAACGACCGCTCTGGGACTACCTACGAGCAGTACTTC
. | . | TRBJ1-6 | TRBV7-2 | CASSLGSGTNSPLHF | TGTGCCAGCAGCTTAGGGTCAGGTACTAATTCACCCCTCCACTTT
. | . | TRBJ2-3 | TRBV5-4 | CASSVRGLPTDTQYF | TGTGCCAGCAGCGTCCGCGGCCTTCCCACAGATACGCAGTATTTT
TRBD1 | once | TRBJ2-7 | TRBV19 | CASSIEGQGSYEQYF | TGTGCCAGTAGTATAGAGGGACAGGGAAGCTACGAGCAGTACTTC
TRBD2 | . | TRBJ2-3 | TRBV5-4 | CASSYSGSTDTQYF | TGTGCCAGCAGCTATAGCGGGAGCACAGATACGCAGTATTTT
TRBD1 | . | TRBJ2-7 | TRBV5-1 | CASSVQGLTTYEQYF | TGCGCCAGCAGCGTACAGGGGCTGACTACCTACGAGCAGTACTTC
. | . | TRBJ1-6 | TRBV9 | CASSPGQYSPLHF | TGTGCCAGCAGTCCTGGACAGTATTCACCCCTCCACTTT
. | . | TRBJ2-5 | TRBV7-9 | CASSLVRGKETQYF | TGTGCCAGCAGCTTAGTAAGGGGAAAAGAGACCCAGTACTTC
TRBD2 | . | TRBJ2-7 | TRBV5-1 | CASSSGTSGPYEQYF | TGCGCCAGCAGTTCCGGGACTAGCGGGCCTTACGAGCAGTACTTC
. | . | TRBJ2-7 | TRBV13 | CASSLGGHPSYEQYF | TGTGCCAGCAGCTTAGGGGGGCACCCCTCCTACGAGCAGTACTTC
. | . | TRBJ1-2 | TRBV28 | CASSTQSTGIDGYTF | TGTGCCAGCAGTACACAATCCACAGGGATCGATGGCTACACCTTC
. | . | TRBJ2-3 | TRBV11-3 | CASSLDGSGTDTQYF | TGTGCCAGCAGCTTAGACGGGAGTGGCACAGATACGCAGTATTTT
. | . | TRBJ2-1 | TRBV11-2 | CASSLAPNTQYEQFF | TGTGCCAGCAGCTTAGCCCCAAATACACAGTATGAGCAGTTCTTC
. | . | TRBJ1-1 | TRBV6-5 | CASSYDLPGTEAFF | TGTGCCAGCAGTTACGATCTCCCCGGGACTGAAGCTTTCTTT